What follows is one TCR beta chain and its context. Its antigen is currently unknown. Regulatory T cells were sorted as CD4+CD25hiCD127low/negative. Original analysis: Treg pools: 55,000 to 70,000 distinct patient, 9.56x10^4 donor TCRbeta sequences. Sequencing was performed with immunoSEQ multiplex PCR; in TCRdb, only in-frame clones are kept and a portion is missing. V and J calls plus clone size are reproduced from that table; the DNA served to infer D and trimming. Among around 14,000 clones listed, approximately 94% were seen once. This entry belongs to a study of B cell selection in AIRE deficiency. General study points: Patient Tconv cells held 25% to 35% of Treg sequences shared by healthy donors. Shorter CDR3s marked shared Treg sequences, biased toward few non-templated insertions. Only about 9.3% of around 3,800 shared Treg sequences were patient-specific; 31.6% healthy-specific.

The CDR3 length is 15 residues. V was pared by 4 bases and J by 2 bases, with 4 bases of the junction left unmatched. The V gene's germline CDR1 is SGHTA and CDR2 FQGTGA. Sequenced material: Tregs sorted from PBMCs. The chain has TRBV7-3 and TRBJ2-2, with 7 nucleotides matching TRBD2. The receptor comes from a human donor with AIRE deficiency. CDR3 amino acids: CASSSGTKNTGELFF. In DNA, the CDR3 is TGTGCCAGCAGCTCCGGGACTAAAAACACCGGGGAGCTGTTTTTT.